One and the same sample provided the 6 T cell receptor beta chains below, sequenced in a study of blood T cell repertoires in COVID-19. The method was immunoSEQ multiplex PCR; TCRdb's version includes in-frame clones alone and lacks a portion of them. The data contain 65,000 to 85,000 clones, around 83% of them singletons. Sequenced sample: peripheral blood. These receptors were taken from a man aged 50-60 years with active COVID-19.

This rearrangement joins TRBV27 to TRBJ1-1, with D possibly TRBD1 on 6 matching bases. Trimming took off 7 bases at V and 4 bases at J, with 19 bases between the two ends. Looked up from germline, CDR1 is MNHEY and CDR2 is SMNVEV (reference sequence). CDR3 length equals 15 residues. As DNA, the CDR3 is TGTGCCAGCAATTCCCTCGGGGGCGGGAGCACTGAAGCTTTCTTT. It encodes CASNSLGGGSTEAFF.

The chain joins TRBV19 to TRBJ1-4; D remains unclear. With 3 bases removed from V and 5 bases from J, the gap between germline ends came to 10 bases. This CDR3 has 14 amino acids. CDR1 and CDR2 (germline): LNHDA, SQIVND (reference sequence). CDR3 DNA: TGTGCCAGTAGTATCACCGGCGGCAATGAAAAACTGTTTTTT. It specifies CASSITGGNEKLFF.

V and J are TRBV27 and TRBJ1-5, with 9 positions matching TRBD1. Germline CDR1 is MNHEY and CDR2 is SMNVEV (reference sequence). The length of the CDR3 is 16 residues. Trimming took 5 bases from V and 3 from J; bases not matched to a gene: 8. The CDR3 loop reads CASSIYGQGLNQPQHF. The CDR3 bases are TGTGCCAGCAGTATCTATGGACAGGGGCTCAATCAGCCCCAGCATTTT.

The chain joins TRBV7-3 to TRBJ1-2; possibly TRBD1 for D (6 bases). V was clipped by 5 bases and J by 6 bases, with 19 bases between them. This CDR3 contains 15 residues. Per germline, CDR1 SGHTA and CDR2 FQGTGA. The CDR3 spells CASSPSPGVWDGYTF. For the CDR3, the DNA is TGTGCCAGCAGCCCATCCCCAGGGGTATGGGATGGCTACACCTTC. The full variable domain, its missing parts supplied by reference TRBV7-3 and TRBJ1-2, is GAGVSQTPSNKVTEKGKYVELRCDPISGHTALYWYRQSLGQGPEFLIYFQGTGAADDSGLPNDRFFAVRPEGSVSTLKIQRTERGDSAVYLCASSPSPGVWDGYTFGSGTRLTVV.

This clone was counted only a few times. The V call is TRBV18, the J call TRBJ1-4; D is undetermined. This CDR3 is built from 13 residues. Germline V gene data show CDR1 as KGHSH and CDR2 as LQKENI. The V end was cut by 3 bases, the J end by 7 bases, with 9 bases between. The CDR3: CASSPSVGEKLFF. CDR3 nucleotide sequence: TGTGCCAGCTCACCGAGCGTAGGTGAAAAACTGTTTTTT.

This chain uses TRBV7-9 with TRBJ2-1; D perhaps matches TRBD2 (6 bases). Germline loops: CDR1 SEHNR, CDR2 FQNEAQ (reference sequence). CDR3 length equals 15 residues. V lost 5 bases, J lost 2 bases, and 13 bases lay in between. In DNA, the CDR3 is TGTGCCAGCAGCGCTAGTCGGGGGACCTACAATGAGCAGTTCTTC. It translates to CASSASRGTYNEQFF. Supplemented by reference TRBV7-9 and TRBJ2-1, the full variable domain reads DTGVSQNPRHKITKRGQNVTFRCDPISEHNRLYWYRQTLGQGPEFLTYFQNEAQLEKSRLLSDRFSAERPKGSFSTLEIQRTEQGDSAMYLCASSASRGTYNEQFFGPGTRLTVL.